These T cell receptor beta chains were read from a single sample in a study of T cell responses to AZD1222 COVID-19 vaccine. Sequenced by immunoSEQ multiplex PCR; TCRdb stores in-frame clones only, minus some. The profile shows approximately 64,000 clones, 84% of them singletons. Specimen: peripheral blood, collected on day 0 of AZD1222 vaccination. Every receptor here comes from an adult in good health. The CDR3 runs from the conserved cysteine through the conserved F or W. The D gene is left open where the match is weak.

v_call	d_call	cdr3_length	j_call	cdr3_aa
TRBV27	TRBD1	13	TRBJ1-2	CASAWTGNVGYTF
TRBV5-1	-	15	TRBJ2-3	CASSVTGTWGDTQYF
TRBV5-4	-	12	TRBJ2-2	CEKIRGTGELFF
TRBV7-2	-	13	TRBJ1-2	CASSLGYWGGYTF
TRBV5-1	-	12	TRBJ1-1	CASRGGYTEAFF
TRBV3-1/TRBV3-2	TRBD1	16	TRBJ1-1	CASSHTPTGAGTEAFF
TRBV11-3	-	16	TRBJ2-3	CASSLGAGQIPDTQYF
TRBV12-3/TRBV12-4	-	13	TRBJ1-1	CASSLIPAGEAFF
TRBV7-9	-	11	TRBJ1-4	CAGASTEKLFF
TRBV7-8	TRBD1	15	TRBJ1-6	CASSTPGTGASPLHF
TRBV7-8	TRBD1	14	TRBJ2-7	CASSLVQGAGEQYF
TRBV19	-	16	TRBJ2-6	CASSIDLGAGANVLTF
TRBV28	TRBD2	15	TRBJ2-1	CASSLQKRGGNEQFF
TRBV5-1	TRBD2	14	TRBJ2-3	CASMGLAGADTQYF
TRBV7-3	-	13	TRBJ1-5	CASSSQPFQPQHF
TRBV3-1/TRBV3-2	TRBD1	15	TRBJ1-3	CASSPGQGGGNTIYF
TRBV4-2	TRBD2	18	TRBJ2-2	CASSQEETAGVLAGELFF
TRBV4-1	-	14	TRBJ1-1	CASSPGVVNTEAFF
TRBV18	-	13	TRBJ1-6	CASCTGDASPLHF
TRBV7-8	TRBD1	14	TRBJ1-2	CASSRDGQGGSYTF
TRBV29-1	TRBD2	13	TRBJ2-5	CSAGGGLGETQYF
TRBV4-1	-	12	TRBJ2-7	CASSHDTYEQYF
TRBV5-1	-	14	TRBJ2-1	CASSLGRGANEQFF
TRBV19	TRBD1	15	TRBJ1-2	CASKTGEVENYGYTF
TRBV4-1	TRBD2	16	TRBJ2-3	CASSLGLAGLADTQYF
TRBV5-5	-	18	TRBJ2-7	CASSLNGATGVLGYEQYF
TRBV29-1	TRBD1	14	TRBJ1-5	CSVEVQGGNQPQHF
TRBV29-1	TRBD1	14	TRBJ1-2	CSVAGTAENYGYTF
TRBV29-1	-	11	TRBJ1-2	CSGGGRNGYTF
TRBV11-2	-	15	TRBJ2-4	CASSSSYRGGHIQYF
TRBV4-1	TRBD1	16	TRBJ2-3	CASSQRWDSKTDTQYF
TRBV18	TRBD2	15	TRBJ2-5	CASSPRTSGIETQYF
TRBV18	-	13	TRBJ1-5	CASSVQGNQPQHF
TRBV6-6	TRBD1	18	TRBJ1-3	CASSLTGTGILSGNTIYF
TRBV6-5	-	14	TRBJ1-1	CASSRTATSTEAFF
TRBV10-3	-	14	TRBJ1-1	CAITSTGNPTEAFF
TRBV6-2/TRBV6-3	-	13	TRBJ1-5	CASSYSEGQPQHF
TRBV5-1	-	14	TRBJ2-4	CASSLGQDENIQYF
TRBV27	-	20	TRBJ2-6	CASSKGYRDPPFSGANVLTF
TRBV7-6	-	15	TRBJ2-2	CASSLYSLSTGELFF
TRBV6-5	-	14	TRBJ2-7	CASSYSAAAYEQYF